This T cell receptor beta chain was sequenced in a study of cytomegalovirus exposure and HLA in healthy donors. The ends lost 2 bases at V and 3 bases at J; junction bases unmatched: 7. This CDR3 has 16 residues. From germline, CDR1 is MNHEY and CDR2 SVGAGI. Primers: 60 Vbeta forward and 13 Jbeta reverse. Sequencing used immunoSEQ multiplex PCR; TCRdb keeps in-frame clones, though not all of them. The table has fewer than 100,000 clones, around 78% seen once. The receptor was derived from a male donor in good health and CMV-seropositive. Sequenced: PBMCs. The chain links TRBV6-5 to TRBJ2-1, with 7 bases that match TRBD2. For the CDR3, the DNA is TGTGCCAGCAGTTACGAGGTGACTAGCAACTACAATGAGCAGTTCTTC. This sequence encodes CASSYEVTSNYNEQFF.